A single sample gave rise to the 24 T cell receptor beta chains below, sequenced in a study of T-cell memory formation after mild COVID-19. TCRdb recomputed calls from the 5' RACE reads with MiXCR, one row per CDR3 protein. The data contain 100,000 to 130,000 distinct CDR3 sequences, over 15% of them seen just once; the ten biggest clones take up about 6%. The sequencing input was PBMCs or a T cell subset sorted from them (not recorded which). These receptor sequences come from a young man who had mild COVID-19 (a few samples of this study predate the infection). Cell type and time point are not known.

This clonotype was counted between two and nine times. The chain joins TRBV5-4 to TRBJ2-6, with 8 bases identical to TRBD1. CDR1 is SGHNT, CDR2 YYREEE, per germline (reference sequence). With V trimmed by 4 bases and J by 4 bases, 10 bases remained unmatched. This CDR3 region has 17 residues. The CDR3 here is CASSPGQGARGANVLTF. CDR3 nucleotides: TGTGCCAGCAGCCCCGGCCAGGGGGCAAGAGGGGCCAACGTCCTGACTTTC.

This clonotype was counted a few times. The J gene is TRBJ1-1, the V gene TRBV7-3, with no clear D. V dropped 5 bases and J dropped 5 bases, with 12 bases sitting between them. This CDR3 has 13 amino acids. CDR1 SGHTA and CDR2 FQGTGA come from the germline V gene. CDR3 in DNA: TGTGCCAGCAGCCAAATGCAGACTACTGAAGCTTTCTTT. Protein: CASSQMQTTEAFF.

The chain is built from TRBV2 and TRBJ1-5; no clear D gene. The CDR3 totals 14 residues. The V end was cut by 10 bases, the J end by 2 bases, with 15 bases between. CDR1 SNHLY and CDR2 FYNNEI come from the germline V gene. CDR3 protein: CATSFGVGNQPQHF. CDR3 nucleotides: TGTGCCACCTCGTTCGGGGTCGGCAATCAGCCCCAGCATTTT.

The table lists this clonotype with a few counts. This chain joins TRBV6-5 and TRBJ1-1, with D tentatively TRBD1 (6 bases). CDR1 MNHEY and CDR2 SVGAGI come from the germline V gene. The CDR3 loop spans 13 amino acids. Deletions cut 10 bases from V and 4 bases from J, with 16 bases between. As DNA, the CDR3 is TGTGCCACCAGGGGCTTTTTGGGCACTGAAGCTTTCTTT. Translating it yields CATRGFLGTEAFF.

The chain uses TRBV5-1 and TRBJ2-4; D is perhaps TRBD2 (6 bases). Trimming removed 4 bases at V and 5 bases at J, with 16 bases between. The CDR3 loop spans 15 amino acids. Germline CDR1 reads SGHRS; CDR2 reads YFSETQ. The CDR3 DNA follows: TGCGCCAGCAGCCGTAGCGGTGGAACTCAAAACATTCAGTACTTC. It translates to CASSRSGGTQNIQYF. Full variable domain (missing parts from reference TRBV5-1 and TRBJ2-4): KAGVTQTPRYLIKTRGQQVTLSCSPISGHRSVSWYQQTPGQGLQFLFEYFSETQRNKGNFPGRFSGRQFSNSRSEMNVSTLELGDSALYLCASSRSGGTQNIQYFGAGTRLSVL.

There are a few counts of this clonotype. Written as DNA, the CDR3 is TGTGCCAGCAGAGGGACAGGAGGGGAGACCCAGTACTTC. Its translation is CASRGTGGETQYF. This rearrangement joins TRBV6-2 or TRBV6-3 to TRBJ2-5; 8 bases match TRBD1. V dropped 6 bases and J dropped 5; count of bases not matched to a gene: 5. Germline V gives CDR1 MNHEY, CDR2 SVGEGT. The CDR3 length is 13 residues.

Many counts were recorded for this clonotype. This sequence joins TRBV19 and TRBJ2-4, with D unresolved. V was trimmed by 6 bases and J by 0 bases, leaving 15 bases between them. Germline V lookup: CDR1 LNHDA, CDR2 SQIVND (reference sequence). The CDR3 is made up of 16 amino acids. In DNA, the CDR3 is TGTGCCAGTAGCTGGCGGACCAAGGAAGCCAAAAACATTCAGTACTTC. Translated: CASSWRTKEAKNIQYF. The full variable domain, in which reference TRBV19 and TRBJ2-4 provide the parts outside the CDR3, is DGGITQSPKYLFRKEGQNVTLSCEQNLNHDAMYWYRQDPGQGLRLIYYSQIVNDFQKGDIAEGYSVSREKKESFPLTVTSAQKNPTAFYLCASSWRTKEAKNIQYFGAGTRLSVL.

V usage is TRBV7-3 and J usage is TRBJ2-3; 11 nucleotides match TRBD1. V was pared by 5 bases and J by 7 bases, with 8 bases of the junction left unmatched. This CDR3 comprises 15 residues. Germline lookup yields CDR1 SGHTA and CDR2 FQGTGA. CDR3 in amino acids: CASSPWTGGANTQYF. CDR3 in DNA: TGTGCCAGCAGCCCCTGGACAGGGGGCGCGAATACGCAGTATTTT.

This clonotype has just a few counts. J is TRBJ1-1 and V is TRBV7-2; D is ambiguous. Per the germline V gene, CDR1 is SGHTA and CDR2 is FQGNSA. This CDR3 contains 13 residues. V shed 11 bases and J shed 0 bases, with 13 bases lying between them. The CDR3 bases are TGTGCCGTCCAACGGGGTCTGAACACTGAAGCTTTCTTT. Its protein is CAVQRGLNTEAFF.

This chain uses TRBV6-5 with TRBJ1-3; no reliable D call. Trimming stripped 0 bases from V and 5 bases from J, with 11 bases between. CDR3 length: 15 amino acids. CDR1 MNHEY and CDR2 SVGAGI come from the germline V gene. For the CDR3, the DNA is TGTGCCAGCAGTTACTCGACTGCTCGAAGAAACACCATATATTTT. The encoded protein is CASSYSTARRNTIYF.

This clonotype was seen ten or more times. The chain joins TRBV7-9 to TRBJ2-3; D uncertain. Germline values: CDR1 SEHNR, CDR2 FQNEAQ (reference sequence). The CDR3 is 12 amino acids. Trimming took off 5 bases at V and 4 bases at J, with 7 bases between the two ends. The CDR3, as DNA: TGTGCCAGCAGCCCCGGCGCAGATACGCAGTATTTT. This gives the protein CASSPGADTQYF.

This chain links TRBV4-2 with TRBJ1-1; D uncertain. The V gene lost 1 base and the J gene lost 8 bases, with 8 bases spanning the gap. The CDR3 spans 12 residues. The germline V gene has CDR1 LGHNA and CDR2 YNFKEQ. In DNA, the CDR3 is TGTGCCAGCAGCCAAGCGGGCAGGGAAGCTTTCTTT. Encoded protein: CASSQAGREAFF.

This chain joins TRBV6-5 and TRBJ1-2; no clear D gene. From germline, CDR1 is MNHEY and CDR2 SVGAGI. V gave up 6 bases and J gave up 4 bases, with 12 bases separating them. This CDR3 contains 13 residues. CDR3 protein: CASRPTLSYGYTF. DNA for the CDR3: TGTGCCAGCAGACCGACTCTGAGCTATGGCTACACCTTC.

The chain couples TRBV5-1 to TRBJ1-3; possible D gene TRBD1, 6 bases. Germline lookup yields CDR1 SGHRS and CDR2 YFSETQ. The CDR3 contains 15 residues. V was trimmed by 5 bases and J by 4 bases, leaving 16 bases between them. CDR3 amino acids: CASSRAQGLGNTIYF. CDR3 in DNA: TGCGCCAGCAGTCGTGCCCAGGGGCTCGGAAACACCATATATTTT.

The chain combines TRBV15 with TRBJ2-7; possibly TRBD1 for D (6 bases). The germline gives CDR1 LNHNV, CDR2 YYDKDF (reference sequence). This CDR3 region has 14 residues. Trimming took 3 bases from V and 2 from J, leaving 11 bases between them. The CDR3 DNA is TGTGCCACCAGCAGCCCCAGGGGACCCTACGAGCAGTACTTC. Residues: CATSSPRGPYEQYF. The entire variable domain, with the rest obtained from reference TRBV15 and TRBJ2-7, is as follows: DAMVIQNPRYQVTQFGKPVTLSCSQTLNHNVMYWYQQKSSQAPKLLFHYYDKDFNNEADTPDNFQSRRPNTSFCFLDIRSPGLGDTAMYLCATSSPRGPYEQYFGPGTRLTVT.

In this sample, this clonotype turned up many times. The chain uses TRBV5-4 and TRBJ1-4, with D possibly matching TRBD1 (6 bases). In germline, CDR1 is SGHNT, CDR2 YYREEE (reference sequence). The CDR3 length is 14 residues. V was shortened by 2 bases and J by 8 bases, with 13 bases between the two germline ends. The CDR3 sequence is CASSLQGAEEKLFF. The CDR3 DNA reads TGTGCCAGCAGCTTACAGGGCGCGGAGGAAAAACTGTTTTTT.

This clonotype was recorded a few times. The chain has TRBV18 and TRBJ2-7; 8 nucleotides line up with TRBD1. V was pared by 6 bases and J by 0 bases, with 10 bases of the junction left unmatched. Per the germline V gene, CDR1 is KGHSH and CDR2 is LQKENI. The CDR3 covers 16 residues. In DNA form, the CDR3 reads TGTGCCAGCTCCCGGGGGACAGGTCAAAGCTCCTACGAGCAGTACGTC. Translating gives CASSRGTGQSSYEQYV.

This clonotype occurred once. A much larger clone lies one base from this, so it may be a read error. V is TRBV5-1 and J is TRBJ2-3; D possibly corresponds to TRBD2 (6 bases). Trimming left V 0 bases short and J 2 bases short, with 7 bases between. The CDR3 extends over 14 amino acids. Germline values: CDR1 SGHRS, CDR2 YFSETQ. The chain's CDR3 is CASSLGEVTDTQYF. In nucleotides, the CDR3 is TGCGCCAGCAGCTTGGGGGAGGTCACAGATACGCAGTATTTT.

This clonotype was counted many times. The genes are TRBV5-1 and TRBJ2-1; tentative D call: TRBD1 (5 bases). CDR3 length: 16 residues. Germline V gene data show CDR1 as SGHRS and CDR2 as YFSETQ. The V and J ends lost 3 bases and 1 base respectively, with 14 bases between them. Here the CDR3 DNA reads TGCGCCAGCAGCTCCCATCTGACAGAATCCTACAATGAGCAGTTCTTC. Protein sequence: CASSSHLTESYNEQFF.

The chain combines TRBV6-4 with TRBJ1-5; D uncertain. Trimming pared 0 bases from V and 1 base from J, leaving 7 bases between. The CDR3 loop spans 15 amino acids. The V gene's germline CDR1 is MRHNA and CDR2 SNTAGT. The DNA of the CDR3 is TGTGCCAGCAGTGACTCCGTGGGGAGCAATCAGCCCCAGCATTTT. Translating it yields CASSDSVGSNQPQHF.

There are a few counts of this clonotype. V and J are TRBV20-1 and TRBJ2-4; TRBD1 agrees at 9 bases. Trimming at V came to 5 bases and at J to 2 bases, leaving 7 bases not matched to a gene. Looked up from germline, CDR1 is DFQATT and CDR2 is SNEGSKA (reference sequence). The CDR3 spans 15 residues. As DNA, the CDR3 is TGCAGTGCTCGACCGGGACAGGGTTCCAAAAACATTCAGTACTTC. Translated: CSARPGQGSKNIQYF.

The chain couples TRBV7-9 to TRBJ1-3; D perhaps matches TRBD1 (5 bases). The germline gives CDR1 SEHNR, CDR2 FQNEAQ (reference sequence). Trimming removed 2 bases at V and 4 bases at J, with 9 bases between. The CDR3 length is 14 residues. In DNA, the CDR3 is TGTGCCAGCAGCTTATCGGGGGAAGGAAACACCATATATTTT. Its translation: CASSLSGEGNTIYF.

This clonotype was counted a few times. This rearrangement joins TRBV5-8 to TRBJ2-7, with 7 nucleotides matching TRBD1. CDR1 and CDR2 (germline): SGHTS, YDEGEE. CDR3 length equals 17 residues. The junction had 16 bases not matched to a gene; V was cut back by 5 bases and J by 2 bases. This CDR3 reads CASRQGDLNRLAYEQYF. The CDR3 DNA reads TGTGCCAGCAGGCAGGGGGACCTAAATCGTTTAGCCTACGAGCAGTACTTC.

The CDR3 bases are TGTGCCTGGATGCGTCTATACAGCACAGATACGCAGTATTTT. Translation: CAWMRLYSTDTQYF. The chain combines TRBV30 with TRBJ2-3; D is uncertain. The V and J ends lost 4 bases and 0 bases respectively, with 11 bases between them. Germline CDR1 is GTSNPN and CDR2 is SVGIG (reference sequence). CDR3 length: 14 amino acids.